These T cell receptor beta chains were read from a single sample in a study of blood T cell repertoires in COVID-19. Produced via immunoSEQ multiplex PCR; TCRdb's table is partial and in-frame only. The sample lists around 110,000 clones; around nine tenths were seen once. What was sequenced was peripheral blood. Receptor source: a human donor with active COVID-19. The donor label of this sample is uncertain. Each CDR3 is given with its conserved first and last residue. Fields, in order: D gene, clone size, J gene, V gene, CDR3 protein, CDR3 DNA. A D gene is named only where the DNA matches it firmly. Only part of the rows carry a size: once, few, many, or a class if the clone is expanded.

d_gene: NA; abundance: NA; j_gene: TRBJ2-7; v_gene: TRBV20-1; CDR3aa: CSASLGNRGGYEQYF; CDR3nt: TGCAGTGCTAGTCTGGGGAACAGGGGAGGCTACGAGCAGTACTTC
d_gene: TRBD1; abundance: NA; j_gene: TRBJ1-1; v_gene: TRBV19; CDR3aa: CASRKRAGTDTEAFF; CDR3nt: TGTGCCAGTCGGAAACGGGCAGGGACAGACACTGAAGCTTTCTTT
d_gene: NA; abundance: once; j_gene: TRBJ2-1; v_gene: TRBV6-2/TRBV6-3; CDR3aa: CASSSNRDSDYNEQFF; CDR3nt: TGTGCCAGCAGTTCGAACCGGGATTCGGACTACAATGAGCAGTTCTTC
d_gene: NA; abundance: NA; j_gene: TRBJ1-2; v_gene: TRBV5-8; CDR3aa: CASSLAGGVRGYTF; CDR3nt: TGTGCCAGCAGCTTGGCCGGCGGGGTTAGAGGCTACACCTTC
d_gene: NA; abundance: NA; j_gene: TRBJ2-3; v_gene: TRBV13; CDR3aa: CASSLGRGTYTDTQYF; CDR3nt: TGTGCCAGCAGCTTAGGAAGGGGGACGTACACAGATACGCAGTATTTT
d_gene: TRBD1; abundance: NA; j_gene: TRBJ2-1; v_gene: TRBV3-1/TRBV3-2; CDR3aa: CASSLGTGVGNEQFF; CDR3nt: TGTGCCAGCAGCCTCGGGACAGGGGTCGGCAATGAGCAGTTCTTC
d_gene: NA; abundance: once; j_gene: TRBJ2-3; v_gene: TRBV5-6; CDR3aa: CASSARQGTDTQYF; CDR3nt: TGTGCCAGCAGCGCTCGACAGGGCACAGATACGCAGTATTTT
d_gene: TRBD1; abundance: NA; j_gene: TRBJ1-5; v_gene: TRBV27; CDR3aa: CATGTVGYSNQPQHF; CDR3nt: TGTGCCACGGGGACAGTAGGCTATAGCAATCAGCCCCAGCATTTT
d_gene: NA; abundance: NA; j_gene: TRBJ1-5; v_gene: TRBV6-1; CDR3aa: CASSDLNQPQHF; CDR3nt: TGTGCCAGCAGTGACCTGAATCAGCCCCAGCATTTT
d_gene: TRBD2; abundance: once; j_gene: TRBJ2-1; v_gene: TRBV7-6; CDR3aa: CASSLAGAGGRHNEQFF; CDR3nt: TGTGCCAGCAGCTTAGCGGGTGCGGGGGGGCGCCACAATGAGCAGTTCTTC
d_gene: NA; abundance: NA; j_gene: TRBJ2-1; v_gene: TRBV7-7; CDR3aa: CAGPPVEQFF; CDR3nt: TGTGCCGGGCCGCCGGTTGAGCAGTTCTTC
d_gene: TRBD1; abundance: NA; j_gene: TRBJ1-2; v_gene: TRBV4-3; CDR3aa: CASSPGQGSYGYTF; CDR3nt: TGCGCCAGCAGCCCTGGACAGGGCTCCTATGGCTACACCTTC
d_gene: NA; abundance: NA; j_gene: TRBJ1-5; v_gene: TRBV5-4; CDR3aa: CASSLGGTLKGQPQHF; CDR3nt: TGTGCCAGCAGCTTGGGAGGGACTTTGAAGGGTCAGCCCCAGCATTTT
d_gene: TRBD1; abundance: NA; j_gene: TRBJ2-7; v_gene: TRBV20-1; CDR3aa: CSSGTVYEQYF; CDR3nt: TGCAGCTCCGGGACAGTCTACGAGCAGTACTTC
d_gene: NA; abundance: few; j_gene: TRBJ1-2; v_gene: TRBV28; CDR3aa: CASSPQALGLWGYTF; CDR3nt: TGTGCCAGCAGCCCACAGGCCCTCGGGCTCTGGGGCTACACCTTC
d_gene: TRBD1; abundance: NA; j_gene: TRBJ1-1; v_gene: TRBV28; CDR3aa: CASRPGTANTEAFF; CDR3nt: TGTGCCAGCAGACCCGGGACAGCGAACACTGAAGCTTTCTTT
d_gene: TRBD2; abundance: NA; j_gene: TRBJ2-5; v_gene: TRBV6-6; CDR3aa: CASSRWSSGGEETQYF; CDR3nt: TGTGCCAGCAGTCGTTGGAGTAGCGGGGGTGAAGAGACCCAGTACTTC
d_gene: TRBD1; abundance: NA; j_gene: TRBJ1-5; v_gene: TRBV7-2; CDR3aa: CASSHDRGNSNQPQHF; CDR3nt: TGTGCCAGCAGCCATGACAGGGGGAATAGCAATCAGCCCCAGCATTTT
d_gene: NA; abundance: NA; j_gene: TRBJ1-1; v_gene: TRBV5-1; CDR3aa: CASRLGGTEAFF; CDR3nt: TGCGCCAGCAGACTGGGGGGCACTGAAGCTTTCTTT
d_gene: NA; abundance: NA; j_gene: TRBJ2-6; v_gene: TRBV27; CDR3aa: CASSLSSGANVLTF; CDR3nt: TGTGCCAGCAGTTTATCGAGTGGGGCCAACGTCCTGACTTTC
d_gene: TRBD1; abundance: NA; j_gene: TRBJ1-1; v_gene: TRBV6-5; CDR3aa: CASRSRGQGEAFF; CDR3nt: TGTGCCAGCAGAAGCAGGGGGCAAGGTGAAGCTTTCTTT
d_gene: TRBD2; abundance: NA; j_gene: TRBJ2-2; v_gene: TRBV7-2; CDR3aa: CASSHGGAWAGELFF; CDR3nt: TGTGCCAGCAGCCACGGGGGGGCCTGGGCCGGGGAGCTGTTTTTT
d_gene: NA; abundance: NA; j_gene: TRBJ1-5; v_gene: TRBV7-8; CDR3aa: CASSLTGILDSNQPQHF; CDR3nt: TGTGCCAGCAGCTTAACCGGGATCCTCGATAGCAATCAGCCCCAGCATTTT
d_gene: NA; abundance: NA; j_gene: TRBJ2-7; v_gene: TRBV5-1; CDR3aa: CASSLERGNYEQYF; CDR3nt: TGCGCCAGCAGCTTGGAAAGGGGGAACTACGAGCAGTACTTC
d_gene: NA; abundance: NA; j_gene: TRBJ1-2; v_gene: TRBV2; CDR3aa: CASSQTGNYGYTF; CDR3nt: TGTGCCAGCAGTCAGACAGGAAACTATGGCTACACCTTC
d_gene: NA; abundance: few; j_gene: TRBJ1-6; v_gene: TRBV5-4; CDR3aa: CASSFGTPNSPLHF; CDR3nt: TGTGCCAGCAGCTTCGGGACTCCCAATTCACCCCTCCACTTT
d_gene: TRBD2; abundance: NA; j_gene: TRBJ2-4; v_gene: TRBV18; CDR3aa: CASSPKGTSDIQYF; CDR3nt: TGTGCCAGCTCACCAAAGGGGACTAGCGACATTCAGTACTTC
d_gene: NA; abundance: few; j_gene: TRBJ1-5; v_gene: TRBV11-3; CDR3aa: CASSFPCRNNQPQHF; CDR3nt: TGTGCCAGCAGCTTCCCATGCAGGAACAATCAGCCCCAGCATTTT
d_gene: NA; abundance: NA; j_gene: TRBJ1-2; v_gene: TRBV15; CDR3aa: CATSRAQGHGYTF; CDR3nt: TGTGCCACCAGCAGAGCTCAGGGGCATGGCTACACCTTC
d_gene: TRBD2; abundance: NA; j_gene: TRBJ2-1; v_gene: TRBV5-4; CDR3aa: CASSRTGGGTYNEQFF; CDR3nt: TGTGCCAGCAGCCGTACGGGGGGTGGCACCTACAATGAGCAGTTCTTC
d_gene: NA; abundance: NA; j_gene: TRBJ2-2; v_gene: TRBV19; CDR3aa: CASRRDNSLANTGELFF; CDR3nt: TGTGCCAGTCGCCGGGACAACTCACTTGCGAACACCGGGGAGCTGTTTTTT
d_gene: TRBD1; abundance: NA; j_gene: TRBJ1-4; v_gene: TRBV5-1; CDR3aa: CASTRDSATNEKLFF; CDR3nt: TGCGCCAGCACCCGGGACAGTGCAACTAATGAAAAACTGTTTTTT
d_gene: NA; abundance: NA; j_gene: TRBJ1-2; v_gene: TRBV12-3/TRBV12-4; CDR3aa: CASSLRGFGYTF; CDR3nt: TGTGCCAGCAGTTTGCGAGGGTTCGGCTACACCTTC
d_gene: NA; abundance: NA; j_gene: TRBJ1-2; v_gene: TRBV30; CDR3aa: CAWQRIYGYTF; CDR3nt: TGTGCCTGGCAGCGTATCTATGGCTACACCTTC
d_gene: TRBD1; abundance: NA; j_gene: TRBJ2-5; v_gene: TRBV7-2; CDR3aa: CASSHRQGQETQYF; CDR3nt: TGTGCCAGCAGCCACAGACAGGGCCAAGAGACCCAGTACTTC
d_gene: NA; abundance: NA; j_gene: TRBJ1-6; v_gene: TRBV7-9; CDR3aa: CASSSDARIPLHF; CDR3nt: TGTGCCAGCAGCTCCGACGCGAGGATTCCCCTCCACTTT
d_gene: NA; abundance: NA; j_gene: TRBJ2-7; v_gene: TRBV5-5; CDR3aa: CASSLSTSGEQYF; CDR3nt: TGTGCCAGCAGCTTGTCTACCTCGGGTGAGCAGTACTTC
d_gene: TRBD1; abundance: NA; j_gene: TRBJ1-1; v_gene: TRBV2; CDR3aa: CASSERTGTFLNTEAFF; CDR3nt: TGTGCCAGCAGTGAGAGGACAGGGACTTTCCTGAACACTGAAGCTTTCTTT
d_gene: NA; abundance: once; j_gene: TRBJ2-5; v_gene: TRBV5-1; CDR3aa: CASSASAAAPEETQYF; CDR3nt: TGCGCCAGCAGCGCGAGCGCGGCCGCTCCTGAAGAGACCCAGTACTTC
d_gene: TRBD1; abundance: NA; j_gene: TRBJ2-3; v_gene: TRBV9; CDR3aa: CASSPLSGTGATQYF; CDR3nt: TGTGCCAGCAGCCCTTTATCGGGGACAGGGGCAACGCAGTATTTT
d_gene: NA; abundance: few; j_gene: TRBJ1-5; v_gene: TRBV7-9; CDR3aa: CASSLGVRAQHF; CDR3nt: TGTGCCAGCAGCTTAGGGGTGAGGGCCCAGCATTTT
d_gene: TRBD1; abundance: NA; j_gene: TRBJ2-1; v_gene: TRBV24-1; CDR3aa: CATSDFLGTDEQFF; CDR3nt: TGTGCCACCAGTGATTTTTTAGGGACAGATGAGCAGTTCTTC
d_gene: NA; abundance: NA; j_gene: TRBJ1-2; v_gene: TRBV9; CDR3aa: CASSPRGVGSYGYTF; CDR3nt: TGTGCCAGCAGTCCCAGGGGCGTAGGGAGCTATGGCTACACCTTC
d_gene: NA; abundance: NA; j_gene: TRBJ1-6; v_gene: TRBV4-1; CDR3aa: CASSLARGSGNSPLHF; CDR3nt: TGCGCCAGCAGCCTCGCCCGGGGGTCCGGGAATTCACCCCTCCACTTT
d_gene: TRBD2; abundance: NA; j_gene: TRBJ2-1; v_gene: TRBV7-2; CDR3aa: CASSLGISGGSNEQFF; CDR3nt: TGTGCCAGCAGCTTAGGTATCAGCGGGGGGTCCAATGAGCAGTTCTTC
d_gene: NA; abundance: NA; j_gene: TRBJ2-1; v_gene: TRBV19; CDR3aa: CASSIVSNNEQFF; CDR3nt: TGTGCCAGTAGTATAGTTAGCAACAATGAGCAGTTCTTC
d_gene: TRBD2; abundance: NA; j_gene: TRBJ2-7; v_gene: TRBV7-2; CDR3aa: CASSPTSGGAFEQYF; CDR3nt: TGTGCCAGCAGCCCGACTAGCGGGGGAGCGTTCGAGCAGTACTTC
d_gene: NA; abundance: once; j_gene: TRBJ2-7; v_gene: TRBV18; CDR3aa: CASSGTQGREQYF; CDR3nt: TGTGCCAGCTCAGGAACACAGGGTCGCGAGCAGTACTTC
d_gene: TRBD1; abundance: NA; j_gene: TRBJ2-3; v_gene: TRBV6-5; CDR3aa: CASSYRRQGARDTQYF; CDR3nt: TGTGCCAGCAGTTATAGGCGACAGGGGGCAAGGGATACGCAGTATTTT
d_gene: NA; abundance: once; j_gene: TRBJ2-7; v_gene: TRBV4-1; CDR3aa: CASSHYQGNEQYF; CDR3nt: TGCGCCAGCAGCCACTACCAGGGTAACGAGCAGTACTTC
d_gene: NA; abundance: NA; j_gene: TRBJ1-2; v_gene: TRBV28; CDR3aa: CASNPSGRHGYTF; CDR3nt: TGTGCCAGCAATCCTTCGGGGAGGCATGGCTACACCTTC
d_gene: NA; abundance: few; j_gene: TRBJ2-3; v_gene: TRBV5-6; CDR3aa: CASSLDSYTQYF; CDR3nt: TGTGCCAGCAGCCTCGACAGTTATACGCAGTATTTT
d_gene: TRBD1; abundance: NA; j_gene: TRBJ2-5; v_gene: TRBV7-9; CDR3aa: CASSLPANRQGPQETQYF; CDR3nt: TGTGCCAGCAGCTTACCCGCTAACCGACAGGGCCCACAAGAGACCCAGTACTTC